This T cell receptor (beta chain) was profiled in a study of T-cell memory formation after mild COVID-19. General study findings and limits: That cross-reactive memory joined was suggested by some responding clones appearing in pre-infection memory. Largely, contracting CD4+ clones fell within CM and EM, and contracting CD8+ clones within EMRA.

With 11 bases removed from V and 2 bases from J, the gap between germline ends came to 16 bases. Germline V gives CDR1 SGHVS, CDR2 FQNEAQ. The CDR3 runs 13 residues. This clonotype was counted only a few times. The antigen is undetermined. One entry per CDR3 protein results from TCRdb running MiXCR on the 5' RACE reads. In the table there are 85,000 to 130,000 distinct CDR3 sequences, about 18% of which are singletons. The V and J genes are TRBV7-8 and TRBJ2-7; D is unclear. The sequenced sample consisted of PBMCs or a T cell subset sorted from them (not recorded which). The clonotype comes from an adult woman who had mild COVID-19 (a few samples of this study predate the infection). Cell type and time point are not known. In DNA, the CDR3 is TGTGCCTCATCGCCGCCCCCGACCTACGAGCAGTACTTC. Protein product: CASSPPPTYEQYF.